The 8 T cell receptor beta chains given below trace back to one sample, sequenced in a study of blood T cell repertoires in COVID-19. Sequencing used immunoSEQ multiplex PCR; TCRdb keeps in-frame clones, though not all of them. The sample carries some 150,000 clones, around four fifths recorded once. Sequencing was performed on PBMCs or T cells enriched from blood (not recorded which). These receptors originate from a woman in her forties or fifties who had recovered from COVID-19.

The chain is built from TRBV5-4 and TRBJ1-3; 9 bases are a match to TRBD1. V was clipped by 3 bases and J by 4 bases; unmatched bases: 11. The CDR3 covers 17 residues. Germline CDR1 SGHNT, CDR2 YYREEE (reference sequence). This chain's CDR3 is CASSSDMDRGKGNTIYF. The CDR3 coding sequence is TGTGCCAGCAGCTCTGATATGGACAGGGGCAAGGGAAACACCATATATTTT.

The gene calls are TRBV27 and TRBJ1-5; TRBD1 might be the D (5 bases). CDR3 size: 16 residues. Germline values: CDR1 MNHEY, CDR2 SMNVEV (reference sequence). The germline V and J ends were trimmed by 7 bases and 3 bases, with 19 bases remaining between them. The CDR3 is CASKPRQLPSNQPQHF. The DNA of the CDR3 is TGTGCCAGCAAACCACGACAGCTACCCTCCAATCAGCCCCAGCATTTT.

This chain's CDR3 is CSATGDEQFF. In DNA form, the CDR3 reads TGCAGTGCGACGGGAGATGAGCAGTTCTTC. This chain uses TRBV20-1 with TRBJ2-1; D may be TRBD2 (6 bases). V dropped 6 bases and J dropped 8 bases, with 8 bases sitting between them. This CDR3 is 10 amino acids long. Germline V lookup: CDR1 DFQATT, CDR2 SNEGSKA (reference sequence).

This rearrangement joins TRBV19 to TRBJ2-1, with no clear D. Germline-derived CDR1 and CDR2 are LNHDA and SQIVND (reference sequence). The CDR3 extends over 14 amino acids. V shed 6 bases and J shed 4 bases, with 13 bases lying between them. The CDR3 loop reads CASRVSPIYNEQFF. DNA of the CDR3: TGTGCCAGTAGGGTCTCCCCTATTTACAATGAGCAGTTCTTC.

The gene calls are TRBV5-4 and TRBJ2-1; 7 positions match TRBD1. CDR3 length: 14 amino acids. Looked up from germline, CDR1 is SGHNT and CDR2 is YYREEE (reference sequence). The ends lost 4 bases at V and 9 bases at J; junction bases unmatched: 10. As DNA, the CDR3 is TGTGCCAGCAGCACGGACAGGCGGGCAATTGAGCAGTTCTTC. Translated, it gives CASSTDRRAIEQFF. Full variable domain (missing parts from reference TRBV5-4 and TRBJ2-1): ETGVTQSPTHLIKTRGQQVTLRCSSQSGHNTVSWYQQALGQGPQFIFQYYREEENGRGNFPPRFSGLQFPNYSSELNVNALELDDSALYLCASSTDRRAIEQFFGPGTRLTVL.

The chain combines TRBV18 with TRBJ2-3; 9 bases are a match to TRBD1. Trimming removed 3 bases from V and 4 bases from J; junction bases left unmatched: 5. Germline CDR1 and CDR2: KGHSH and LQKENI. The CDR3 spans 15 residues. CDR3 bases: TGTGCCAGCTCACCCGGACAGGGGACGGCAGATACGCAGTATTTT. Residues: CASSPGQGTADTQYF.

This chain connects TRBV15 to TRBJ2-1; D perhaps matches TRBD1 (6 bases). V was cut by 0 bases and J by 6 bases, with 18 bases left in between. The CDR3 sequence is 17 residues long. In germline, CDR1 is LNHNV, CDR2 YYDKDF (reference sequence). CDR3 nucleotide sequence: TGTGCCACCAGCAGAGAGGCGCGGGCAGGGGCCTCCAATGAGCAGTTCTTC. Protein: CATSREARAGASNEQFF.

The genes are TRBV10-3 and TRBJ2-5, with a tentative D call TRBD1 (7 bases). Germline values: CDR1 ENHRY, CDR2 SYGVKD. Trimming shortened V by 3 bases and J by 5 bases, and 13 bases separated the two germline ends. This CDR3 comprises 14 residues. CDR3 region: CAISERQGGETQYF. For the CDR3, the DNA is TGTGCCATCAGTGAACGACAGGGAGGCGAGACCCAGTACTTC.